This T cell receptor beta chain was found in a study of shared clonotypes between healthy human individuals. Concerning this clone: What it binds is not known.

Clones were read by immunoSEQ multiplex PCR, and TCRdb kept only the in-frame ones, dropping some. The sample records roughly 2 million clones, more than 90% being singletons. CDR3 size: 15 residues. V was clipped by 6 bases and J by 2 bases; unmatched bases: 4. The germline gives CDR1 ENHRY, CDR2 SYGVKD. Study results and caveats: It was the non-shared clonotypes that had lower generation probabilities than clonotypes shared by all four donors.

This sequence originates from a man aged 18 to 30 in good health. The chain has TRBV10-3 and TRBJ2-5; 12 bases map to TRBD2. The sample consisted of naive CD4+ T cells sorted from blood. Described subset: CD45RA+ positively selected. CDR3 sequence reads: CAIRQGTSGQETQYF. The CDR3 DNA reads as TGTGCCATCAGGCAAGGGACTAGCGGGCAAGAGACCCAGTACTTC.